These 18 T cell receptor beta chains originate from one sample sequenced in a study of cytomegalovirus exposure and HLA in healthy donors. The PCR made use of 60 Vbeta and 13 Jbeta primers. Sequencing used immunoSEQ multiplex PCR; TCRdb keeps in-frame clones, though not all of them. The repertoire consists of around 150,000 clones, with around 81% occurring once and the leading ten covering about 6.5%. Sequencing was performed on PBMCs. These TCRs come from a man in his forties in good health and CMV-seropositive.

CDR3 sequence: CASSLSGERETQYF. Here the CDR3 DNA reads TGTGCCAGCAGCTTATCAGGGGAAAGGGAGACCCAGTACTTC. The chain combines TRBV7-2 with TRBJ2-5, with D perhaps TRBD1 (6 bases). The germline CDR1 and CDR2 sequences are SGHTA and FQGNSA. This CDR3 is 14 amino acids long. V was clipped by 2 bases and J by 5 bases, with 12 bases between them.

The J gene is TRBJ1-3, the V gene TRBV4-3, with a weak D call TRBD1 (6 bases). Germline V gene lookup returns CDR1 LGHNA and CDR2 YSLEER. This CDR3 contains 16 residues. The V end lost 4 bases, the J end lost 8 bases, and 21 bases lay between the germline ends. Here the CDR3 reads CASSPGQQKLLDTIYF. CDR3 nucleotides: TGCGCCAGCAGCCCAGGACAGCAAAAGCTCTTAGACACCATATATTTT.

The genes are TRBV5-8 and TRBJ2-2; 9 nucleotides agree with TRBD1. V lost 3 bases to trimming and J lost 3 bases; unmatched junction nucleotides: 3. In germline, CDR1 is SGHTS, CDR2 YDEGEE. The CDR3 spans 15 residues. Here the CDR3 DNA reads TGTGCCAGCAGCTCGGGACAGGGAGACACCGGGGAGCTGTTTTTT. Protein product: CASSSGQGDTGELFF.

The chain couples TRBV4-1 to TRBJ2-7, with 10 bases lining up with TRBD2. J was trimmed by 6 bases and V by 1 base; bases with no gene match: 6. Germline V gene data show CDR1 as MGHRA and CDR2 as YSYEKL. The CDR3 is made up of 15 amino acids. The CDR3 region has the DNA TGCGCCAGCAGCCAAGGGAGCGGGAGGGCCATCGAGCAGTACTTC. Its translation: CASSQGSGRAIEQYF.

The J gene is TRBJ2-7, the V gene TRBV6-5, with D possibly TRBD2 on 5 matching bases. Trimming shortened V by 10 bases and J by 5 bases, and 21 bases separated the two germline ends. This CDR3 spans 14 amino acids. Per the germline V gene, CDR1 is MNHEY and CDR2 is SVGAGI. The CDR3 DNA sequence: TGTGCCACCTCCCCAACTAGAGGCTACCACGAGCAGTACTTC. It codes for CATSPTRGYHEQYF.

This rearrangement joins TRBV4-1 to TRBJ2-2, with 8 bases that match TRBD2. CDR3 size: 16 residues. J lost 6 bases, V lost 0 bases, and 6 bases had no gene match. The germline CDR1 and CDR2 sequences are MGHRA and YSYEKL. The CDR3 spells CASSQESGGAAGELFF. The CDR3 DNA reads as TGCGCCAGCAGCCAAGAAAGCGGGGGAGCGGCCGGGGAGCTGTTTTTT.

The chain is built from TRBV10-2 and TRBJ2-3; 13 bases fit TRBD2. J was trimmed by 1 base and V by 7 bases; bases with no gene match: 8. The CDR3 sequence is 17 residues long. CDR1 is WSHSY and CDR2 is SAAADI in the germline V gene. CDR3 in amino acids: CASIGTSGAGGTDTQYF. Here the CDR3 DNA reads TGCGCCAGCATCGGGACTAGCGGGGCGGGGGGCACAGATACGCAGTATTTT.

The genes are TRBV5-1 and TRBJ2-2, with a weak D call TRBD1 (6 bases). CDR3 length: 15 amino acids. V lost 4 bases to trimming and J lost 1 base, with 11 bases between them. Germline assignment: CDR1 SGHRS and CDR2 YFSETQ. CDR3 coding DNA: TGCGCCAGCAGCCCAACGACAGGGAACACCGGGGAGCTGTTTTTT. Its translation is CASSPTTGNTGELFF. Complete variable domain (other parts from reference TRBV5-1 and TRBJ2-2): KAGVTQTPRYLIKTRGQQVTLSCSPISGHRSVSWYQQTPGQGLQFLFEYFSETQRNKGNFPGRFSGRQFSNSRSEMNVSTLELGDSALYLCASSPTTGNTGELFFGEGSRLTVL.

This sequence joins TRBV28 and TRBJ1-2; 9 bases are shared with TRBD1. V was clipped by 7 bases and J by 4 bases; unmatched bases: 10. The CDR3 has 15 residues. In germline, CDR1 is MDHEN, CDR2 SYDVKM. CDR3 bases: TGTGCCAGCACCCCTCCCGGGACAGGGACCTATGGCTACACCTTC. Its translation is CASTPPGTGTYGYTF.

The CDR3 region has the DNA TGTGCCACCAGCAGAGGGCCGTTGGGCACAACCTACGAGCAGTACTTC. It codes for CATSRGPLGTTYEQYF. The chain couples TRBV15 to TRBJ2-7; D unclear. Trimming left V 1 base short and J 2 bases short, with 15 bases between. Germline CDR1 reads LNHNV; CDR2 reads YYDKDF (reference sequence). The CDR3 runs 16 residues.

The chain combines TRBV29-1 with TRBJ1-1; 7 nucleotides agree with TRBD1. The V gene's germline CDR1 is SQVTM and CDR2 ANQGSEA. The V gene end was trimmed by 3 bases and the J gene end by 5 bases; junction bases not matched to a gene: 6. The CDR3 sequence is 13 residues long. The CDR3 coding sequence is TGCAGCGTTGACCAGGGGGGCATAACTGAAGCTTTCTTT. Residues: CSVDQGGITEAFF.

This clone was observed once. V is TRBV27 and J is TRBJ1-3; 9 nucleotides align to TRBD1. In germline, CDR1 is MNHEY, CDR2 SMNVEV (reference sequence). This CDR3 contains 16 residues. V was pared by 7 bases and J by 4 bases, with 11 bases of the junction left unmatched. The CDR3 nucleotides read TGTGCCAGCAAAACTTCCGGGACAGGGTACGGAAACACCATATATTTT. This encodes CASKTSGTGYGNTIYF.

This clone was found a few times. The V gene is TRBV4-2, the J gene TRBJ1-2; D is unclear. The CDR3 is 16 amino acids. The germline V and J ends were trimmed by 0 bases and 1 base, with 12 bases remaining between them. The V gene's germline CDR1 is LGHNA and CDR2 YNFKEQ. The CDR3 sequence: CASSQDLLGVNYGYTF. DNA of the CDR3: TGTGCCAGCAGCCAAGATCTTTTAGGAGTTAACTATGGCTACACCTTC.

This CDR3 is CASQLSSKNYGYTF. DNA of the CDR3: TGTGCCAGTCAGCTTAGCAGTAAAAACTATGGCTACACCTTC. The chain is built from TRBV7-2 and TRBJ1-2; D is uncertain. V lost 9 bases and J lost 2, with 16 bases in between. The CDR3 is made up of 14 amino acids. Germline V lookup: CDR1 SGHTA, CDR2 FQGNSA.

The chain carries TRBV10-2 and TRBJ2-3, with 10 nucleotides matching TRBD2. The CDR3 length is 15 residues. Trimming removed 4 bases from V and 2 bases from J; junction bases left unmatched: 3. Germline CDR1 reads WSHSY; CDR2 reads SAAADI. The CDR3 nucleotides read TGCGCCAGCAGTGCACTAGCGGGGAACACAGATACGCAGTATTTT. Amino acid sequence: CASSALAGNTDTQYF.

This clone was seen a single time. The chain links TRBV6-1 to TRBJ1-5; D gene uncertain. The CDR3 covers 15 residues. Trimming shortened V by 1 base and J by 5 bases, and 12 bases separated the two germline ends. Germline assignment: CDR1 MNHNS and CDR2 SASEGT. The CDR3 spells CASSEGSGGYQPQHF. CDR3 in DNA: TGTGCCAGCAGTGAAGGATCCGGCGGGTATCAGCCCCAGCATTTT.

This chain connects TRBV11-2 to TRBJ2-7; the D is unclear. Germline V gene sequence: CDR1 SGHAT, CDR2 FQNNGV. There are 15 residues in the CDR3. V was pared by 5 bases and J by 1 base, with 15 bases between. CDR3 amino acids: CASSPQQVGSYEQYF. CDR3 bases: TGTGCCAGCAGCCCGCAACAAGTCGGGTCCTACGAGCAGTACTTC.

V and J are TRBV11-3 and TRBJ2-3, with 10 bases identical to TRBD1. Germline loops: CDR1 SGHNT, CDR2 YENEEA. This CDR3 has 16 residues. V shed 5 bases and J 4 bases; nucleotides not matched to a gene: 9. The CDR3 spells CASSRPAGQGSDTQYF. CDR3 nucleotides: TGTGCCAGCAGCCGTCCGGCGGGACAGGGGTCAGATACGCAGTATTTT. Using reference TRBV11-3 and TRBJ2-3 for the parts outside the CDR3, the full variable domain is EAGVVQSPRYKIIEKKQPVAFWCNPISGHNTLYWYLQNLGQGPELLIRYENEEAVDDSQLPKDRFSAERLKGVDSTLKIQPAELGDSAVYLCASSRPAGQGSDTQYFGPGTRLTVL.